This record covers a single T cell receptor (beta chain). This sample was taken from a study of blood T cell repertoires in COVID-19. Clones were read by immunoSEQ multiplex PCR, and TCRdb kept only the in-frame ones, dropping some. The table includes more than 45,000 clones, 88% detected once. Germline-derived CDR1 and CDR2 are SGDLS and YYNGEE. The V gene lost 0 bases and the J gene lost 4 bases, with 16 bases spanning the gap. The CDR3 is made up of 16 amino acids. The rearrangement links TRBV9 to TRBJ1-2, with D unresolved. The source of this sequence is a woman in her sixties or seventies with active COVID-19. The sequencing sample was made of peripheral blood. As DNA, the CDR3 is TGTGCCAGCAGCGTAGATCCTCTCGGGTTGGGCTATGGCTACACCTTC. This translates into CASSVDPLGLGYGYTF. The full variable domain, with the rest looked up from reference TRBV9 and TRBJ1-2, is DSGVTQTPKHLITATGQRVTLRCSPRSGDLSVYWYQQSLDQGLQFLIQYYNGEERAKGNILERFSAQQFPDLHSELNLSSLELGDSALYFCASSVDPLGLGYGYTFGSGTRLTVV.